The T cell receptor beta chain under discussion was sequenced for a study of post-analysis software for immune sequencing data. Study-wide background: As for disease course, relapsing-remitting, secondary progressive and progressive-relapsing multiple sclerosis were all included.

Trimming cost V 0 bases and J 0 bases, with 9 bases left between them. The CDR3 covers 15 residues. CDR1 SGHRS and CDR2 YFSETQ come from the germline V gene. Overall study findings and caveats: TRBV5-6, TRBV5-1 and TRBV20-1 belonged to a set of about five TRBV segments that were more frequent in patients than controls. F measure grouped same-batch samples tightly together. In multiple sclerosis, normalized Chao1 diversity was significantly below that of controls.

Worth noting for this clonotype: Its antigen remains unidentified.

The authors incorporated unique molecular identifiers into the TCR beta cDNA libraries. When about 0.85 to 11 million T cells were used, they gave hundreds of thousands of cDNA molecules. MiXCR was run by TCRdb on the PCR reads, yielding one entry per CDR3 protein. The sample has approximately 630,000 distinct CDR3 sequences, over 45% seen once. Sequences were obtained from blood. The sequence was obtained from a girl aged 2 to 9 with multiple sclerosis. The V and J genes are TRBV5-1 and TRBJ1-1, with D unresolved. The CDR3 sequence is CASSLGLRLNTEAFF. CDR3 DNA sequence: TGCGCCAGCAGCTTGGGCCTCCGCTTGAACACTGAAGCTTTCTTT. Full variable domain (missing parts from reference TRBV5-1 and TRBJ1-1): KAGVTQTPRYLIKTRGQQVTLSCSPISGHRSVSWYQQTPGQGLQFLFEYFSETQRNKGNFPGRFSGRQFSNSRSEMNVSTLELGDSALYLCASSLGLRLNTEAFFGQGTRLTVV.